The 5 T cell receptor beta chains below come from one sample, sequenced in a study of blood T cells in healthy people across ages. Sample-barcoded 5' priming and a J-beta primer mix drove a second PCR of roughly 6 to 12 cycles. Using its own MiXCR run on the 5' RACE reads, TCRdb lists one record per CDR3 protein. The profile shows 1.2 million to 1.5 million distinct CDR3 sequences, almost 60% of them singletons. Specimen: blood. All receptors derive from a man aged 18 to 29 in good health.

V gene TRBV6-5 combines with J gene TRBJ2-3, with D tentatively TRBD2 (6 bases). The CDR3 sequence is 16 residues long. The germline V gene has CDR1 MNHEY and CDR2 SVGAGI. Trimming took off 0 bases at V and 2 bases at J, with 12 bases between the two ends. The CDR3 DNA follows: TGTGCCAGCAGTTACTCCCCTGCGGGAACCACAGATACGCAGTATTTT. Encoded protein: CASSYSPAGTTDTQYF.

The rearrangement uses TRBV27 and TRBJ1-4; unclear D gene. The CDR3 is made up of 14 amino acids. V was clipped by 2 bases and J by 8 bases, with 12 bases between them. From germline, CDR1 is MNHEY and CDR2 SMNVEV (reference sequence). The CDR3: CASSLEETGEKLFF. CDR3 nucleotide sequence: TGTGCCAGCAGTTTAGAAGAGACGGGCGAAAAACTGTTTTTT.

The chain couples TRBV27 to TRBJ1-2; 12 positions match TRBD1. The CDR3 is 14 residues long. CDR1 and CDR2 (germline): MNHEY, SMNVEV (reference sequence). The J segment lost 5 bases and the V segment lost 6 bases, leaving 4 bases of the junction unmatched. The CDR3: CASRGTGGAYGYTF. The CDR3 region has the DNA TGTGCCAGCAGGGGGACAGGGGGCGCGTATGGCTACACCTTC.

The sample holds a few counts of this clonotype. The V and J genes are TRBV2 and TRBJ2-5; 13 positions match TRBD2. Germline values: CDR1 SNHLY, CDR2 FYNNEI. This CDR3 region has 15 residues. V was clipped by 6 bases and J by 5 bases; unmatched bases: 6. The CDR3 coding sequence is TGTGCCAGCAGAATAGGACTAGCGGGAGTTGAGACCCAGTACTTC. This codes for CASRIGLAGVETQYF.

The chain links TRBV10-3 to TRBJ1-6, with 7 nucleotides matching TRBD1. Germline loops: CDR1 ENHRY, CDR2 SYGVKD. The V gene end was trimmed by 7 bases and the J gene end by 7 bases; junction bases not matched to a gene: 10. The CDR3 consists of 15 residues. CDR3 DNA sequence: TGTGCCATCACCAAGGAGGGGGCTGGAAATTCACCCCTCCACTTT. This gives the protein CAITKEGAGNSPLHF.